This T cell receptor beta chain was obtained from a study of T cell clusters in autoimmune cytopenias. Study-level results: TRB repertoire shifts in secondary cytopenia and chronic lymphocytic leukemia mostly reflected lymphoma, not autoimmunity. Physiological T cell clusters of healthy donors were apparently absent in primary autoimmune cytopenia patients. No cluster-lack signature appeared between secondary cytopenia and chronic lymphocytic leukemia patients, apparently due to lymphoma masking.

CDR3 length: 16 residues. In germline, CDR1 is SGHDT, CDR2 YYEEEE. TRB was amplified from 250 ng of peripheral blood genomic DNA per sample. Judged by frequency, this clonotype is medium-sized (0.01 to 0.1%). Its antigen is not identified. Multiplex touch-down PCR amplified TRB using TRB-A and TRB-B pools in one tube. TCRdb processed the multiplex PCR reads again and assigns one entry to each CDR3 protein, with no DNA. The sample holds around 9,500 distinct CDR3 sequences. Sequencing was done on a sample of peripheral blood. This clonotype was sampled from a human donor with an autoimmune cytopenia or autoimmune hepatitis (not recorded which). The rearrangement links TRBV5-6 to TRBJ2-6. The chain's CDR3 is CASKDNPSSGANVLTF.